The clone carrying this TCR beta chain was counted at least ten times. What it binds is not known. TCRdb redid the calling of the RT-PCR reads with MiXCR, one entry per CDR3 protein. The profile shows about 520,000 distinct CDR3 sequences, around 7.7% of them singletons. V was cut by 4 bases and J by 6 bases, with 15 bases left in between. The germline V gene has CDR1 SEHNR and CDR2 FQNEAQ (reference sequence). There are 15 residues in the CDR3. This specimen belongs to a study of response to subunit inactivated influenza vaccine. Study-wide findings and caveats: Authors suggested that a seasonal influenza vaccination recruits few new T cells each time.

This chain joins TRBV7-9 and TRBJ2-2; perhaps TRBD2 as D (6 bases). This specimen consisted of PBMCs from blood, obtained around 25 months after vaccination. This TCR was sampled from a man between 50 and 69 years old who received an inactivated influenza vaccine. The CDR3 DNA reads TGTGCCAGCAGCTGGAGGGCTAGTGGTTCCGGGGAGCTGTTTTTT. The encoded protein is CASSWRASGSGELFF.